This T cell receptor (beta chain) is drawn from a study of blood T cells in healthy people across ages. Turning to the study itself: T cells yielded about one barcoded beta molecule per two cells through template switching.

Trimming stripped 6 bases from V and 4 bases from J, with 20 bases between. The CDR3 extends over 15 amino acids. Germline V gene data show CDR1 as DFQATT and CDR2 as SNEGSKA (reference sequence). The study's findings and limits: Naive and antigen-experienced cells were not separated, limiting conclusive comparison.

Turning to this clonotype: Its antigen is undetermined.

Using a J-beta primer mix together with a sample-barcoded 5' primer, a second PCR was run for about 7 to 12 cycles. TCRdb independently ran MiXCR on the 5' RACE reads; one entry per CDR3 protein. The sample yields 700,000 to 950,000 distinct CDR3 sequences, roughly 64% seen once. Extraction of total RNA produced a minimum of 5 micrograms from each sample. The clonotype originates from a young man in good health. The chain carries TRBV20-1 and TRBJ2-3; possible D gene TRBD1, 7 bases. The specimen sequenced was blood. In DNA, the CDR3 is TGCAGTGCCCACGACAGGGTCGGGGGCCCAGATACGCAGTATTTT. Translated, it gives CSAHDRVGGPDTQYF.